Shown below are 25 T cell receptor beta chains from a single sample sequenced in a study of T cell responses to AZD1222 COVID-19 vaccine. Only in-frame clones appear in the TCRdb table, and some are missing; sequencing was by immunoSEQ multiplex PCR. There are roughly 100,000 clones in the sample; 82% occur only once, and approximately 5% lies in the top ten. Sequenced here: peripheral blood, sampled on day 0 of AZD1222 vaccination. The source is an adult in good health.

This sequence joins TRBV10-3 and TRBJ2-6; 8 bases line up with TRBD1. Germline lookup yields CDR1 ENHRY and CDR2 SYGVKD. The CDR3 is made up of 14 amino acids. J was trimmed by 2 bases and V by 11 bases; bases with no gene match: 5. CDR3 in amino acids: CAARQGPGANVLTF. CDR3 in DNA: TGTGCCGCCAGACAGGGGCCTGGGGCCAACGTCCTGACTTTC.

The chain combines TRBV5-6 with TRBJ2-7; no clear D gene. Trimming shortened V by 5 bases and J by 3 bases, and 12 bases separated the two germline ends. The CDR3 length is 13 residues. The V gene's germline CDR1 is SGHDT and CDR2 YYEEEE. The CDR3 nucleotides are TGTGCCAGCAGACCACTTGGCGGCTACGAGCAGTACTTC. The encoded protein is CASRPLGGYEQYF.

V is TRBV5-4 and J is TRBJ2-3; D perhaps matches TRBD2 (6 bases). V lost 1 base and J 5 bases, leaving 11 bases between the germline ends. The germline V gene encodes CDR1 SGHNT and CDR2 YYREEE (reference sequence). CDR3 size: 14 residues. The CDR3 spells CASSLSGGRDTQYF. The CDR3 DNA reads TGTGCCAGCAGCTTGTCCGGGGGAAGAGATACGCAGTATTTT. The complete variable domain, with remaining parts taken from reference TRBV5-4 and TRBJ2-3, reads ETGVTQSPTHLIKTRGQQVTLRCSSQSGHNTVSWYQQALGQGPQFIFQYYREEENGRGNFPPRFSGLQFPNYSSELNVNALELDDSALYLCASSLSGGRDTQYFGPGTRLTVL.

V gene TRBV19 combines with J gene TRBJ1-2; TRBD1 might be the D (5 bases). CDR1 is LNHDA, CDR2 SQIVND, per germline (reference sequence). Between the trimmed V and J ends, which lost 6 bases and 4 bases, there was a span of 9 bases. The CDR3 is made up of 12 amino acids. The chain's CDR3 is CASRTRVYGYTF. DNA of the CDR3: TGTGCCAGTAGAACCAGGGTCTATGGCTACACCTTC.

The chain employs TRBV3-1 (or the pseudogene TRBV3-2) and TRBJ1-1; TRBD1 aligns across 11 bases. Germline trimming cut 4 bases from V and 10 bases from J; bases unmatched to any gene: 11. This CDR3 region has 15 residues. CDR1 and CDR2 from the germline V gene are LGHDT and YNNKEL (reference sequence). CDR3 DNA: TGTGCCAGCAGCCCCACCGGGACAGGGGGGTTTGGAGCTTTCTTT. Amino acids: CASSPTGTGGFGAFF.

The chain employs TRBV5-6 and TRBJ2-2; 8 bases match TRBD2. The CDR3 is made up of 16 amino acids. V was clipped by 4 bases and J by 4 bases; unmatched bases: 9. Germline assignment: CDR1 SGHDT and CDR2 YYEEEE. CDR3: CASSLKGLAGTGELFF. In nucleotides, the CDR3 is TGTGCCAGCAGCCTAAAAGGTCTAGCGGGCACCGGGGAGCTGTTTTTT.

In this sample, this clone turned up once. This chain links TRBV4-2 with TRBJ1-5, with D maybe TRBD1 (5 bases). Germline values: CDR1 LGHNA, CDR2 YNFKEQ. Trimming pared 6 bases from V and 4 bases from J, leaving 19 bases between. The CDR3 consists of 16 residues. The CDR3, as DNA: TGTGCCAGCAGTCATTCTGCCGGGACGGAAAATCAGCCCCAGCATTTT. This sequence encodes CASSHSAGTENQPQHF.

The V and J genes are TRBV11-2 and TRBJ2-1; the match to TRBD2 covers 11 bases. Losses at the gene ends were 6 bases for V and 2 bases for J; bases not matched to a gene: 3. CDR1 is SGHAT and CDR2 is FQNNGV in the germline V gene. The CDR3 extends over 15 amino acids. The CDR3 loop is CASSRLAGPYNEQFF. As DNA, the CDR3 is TGTGCCAGCAGTAGACTAGCGGGGCCCTACAATGAGCAGTTCTTC.

The rearrangement joins TRBV30 to TRBJ1-4; D unresolved. The germline V and J ends were trimmed by 4 bases and 7 bases, with 13 bases remaining between them. Germline V gene sequence: CDR1 GTSNPN, CDR2 SVGIG (reference sequence). The length of the CDR3 is 13 residues. The chain's CDR3 is CAWTSARGEKLFF. DNA for the CDR3: TGTGCCTGGACTTCAGCTCGAGGTGAAAAACTGTTTTTT.

The CDR3 coding sequence is TGTGCCAGCAGTTACGGGAGGGCCCACTACACCTTC. This gives the protein CASSYGRAHYTF. The rearrangement links TRBV6-2 or TRBV6-3 to TRBJ1-2; no firm D call. Trimming left V 2 bases short and J 10 bases short, with 11 bases between. Germline values: CDR1 MNHEY, CDR2 SVGEGT. The CDR3 sequence is 12 residues long.

The chain employs TRBV7-9 and TRBJ1-2, with TRBD1 identical over 8 bases. The CDR3 extends over 14 amino acids. V gave up 3 bases and J gave up 5 bases; unmatched junction bases: 5. Germline V gene sequence: CDR1 SEHNR, CDR2 FQNEAQ (reference sequence). CDR3 in DNA: TGTGCCAGCAGCTTGAGGACAGGGACTTATGGCTACACCTTC. This codes for CASSLRTGTYGYTF.

The chain joins TRBV7-2 to TRBJ2-3, with D uncertain. Between the trimmed V and J ends, which lost 4 bases and 2 bases, there was a span of 7 bases. CDR1 is SGHTA and CDR2 is FQGNSA in the germline V gene. This CDR3 is 13 amino acids long. The CDR3 bases are TGTGCCAGCAGCTATGACATCACAGATACGCAGTATTTT. As protein: CASSYDITDTQYF.

The chain combines TRBV12-3 or TRBV12-4 with TRBJ1-1; D may be TRBD1 (5 bases). Trimming took off 8 bases at V and 2 bases at J, with 12 bases between the two ends. The CDR3 contains 13 residues. In DNA form, the CDR3 reads TGTGCCAGCCGTGGGGCGGATAACACTGAAGCTTTCTTT. This gives the protein CASRGADNTEAFF.

This chain links TRBV6-5 with TRBJ1-6; no reliable D call. The germline V and J ends were trimmed by 5 bases and 9 bases, with 11 bases remaining between them. CDR3 length equals 13 residues. Germline CDR1 is MNHEY and CDR2 is SVGAGI. CDR3 sequence reads: CASSPRESSPLHF. The CDR3 DNA reads as TGTGCCAGCAGTCCCCGGGAGAGTTCACCCCTCCACTTT.

A word on this clone: Within the sample, other DNA sequences also encode this same CDR3. The chain uses TRBV18 and TRBJ2-3, with D unresolved. Germline values: CDR1 KGHSH, CDR2 LQKENI. Trimming pared 6 bases from V and 0 bases from J, leaving 4 bases between. The CDR3 contains 12 residues. The CDR3 protein is CASSPSTDTQYF. The CDR3 DNA sequence: TGTGCCAGCTCGCCAAGCACAGATACGCAGTATTTT. Based on the CDR3 plus reference TRBV18 and TRBJ2-3, the full variable domain is NAGVMQNPRHLVRRRGQEARLRCSPMKGHSHVYWYRQLPEEGLKFMVYLQKENIIDESGMPKERFSAEFPKEGPSILRIQQVVRGDSAAYFCASSPSTDTQYFGPGTRLTVL.

This clone showed up just once. The V and J genes are TRBV4-1 and TRBJ2-6; tentative D call: TRBD2 (5 bases). V was shortened by 8 bases and J by 4 bases, with 9 bases between the two germline ends. Germline V gives CDR1 MGHRA, CDR2 YSYEKL. The CDR3 loop spans 13 amino acids. The CDR3 loop is CASRGTGANVLTF. DNA of the CDR3: TGCGCCAGCCGGGGTACGGGGGCCAACGTCCTGACTTTC.

Only a few counts were recorded for this clone. The chain joins TRBV4-3 to TRBJ2-2; 12 bases are shared with TRBD2. The germline V gene has CDR1 LGHNA and CDR2 YSLEER. This CDR3 region has 16 residues. Losses at the gene ends were 0 bases for V and 6 bases for J; bases not matched to a gene: 2. The CDR3 region is CASSQDPSGGAGELFF. The CDR3 nucleotides are TGCGCCAGCAGCCAAGATCCTAGCGGGGGGGCCGGGGAGCTGTTTTTT.

Written as DNA, the CDR3 is TGTGCCAGCAGTTACTCCAGGGGCGGGGGCACAGATACGCAGTATTTT. As protein: CASSYSRGGGTDTQYF. The rearrangement uses TRBV6-5 and TRBJ2-3; D tentatively fits TRBD1 or TRBD2 (6 bases each). The CDR3 consists of 16 residues. Trimming removed 0 bases from V and 1 base from J, with 11 bases in between. From germline, CDR1 is MNHEY and CDR2 SVGAGI.

The V gene is TRBV6-6, the J gene TRBJ2-3; D is ambiguous. This CDR3 is 12 amino acids long. Germline lookup yields CDR1 MNHNY and CDR2 SVGAGI (reference sequence). V lost 6 bases to trimming and J lost 2 bases, with 6 bases between them. The CDR3 region is CASRPDTDTQYF. CDR3 bases: TGTGCCAGCAGACCGGACACAGATACGCAGTATTTT.

The chain is built from TRBV10-3 and TRBJ1-2, with a tentative D call TRBD1 (5 bases). The CDR3 extends over 11 amino acids. Trimming shortened V by 11 bases and J by 6 bases, and 13 bases separated the two germline ends. Germline V gene lookup returns CDR1 ENHRY and CDR2 SYGVKD. CDR3 region: CAVGQRDGYTF. The CDR3 DNA is TGTGCCGTCGGACAACGGGATGGCTACACCTTC.

The V and J genes are TRBV7-2 and TRBJ2-3, with 8 bases fitting TRBD2. Germline V gene sequence: CDR1 SGHTA, CDR2 FQGNSA. The CDR3 is made up of 18 amino acids. V lost 4 bases and J lost 4; bases outside the gene matches: 16. The CDR3 DNA reads TGTGCCAGCAGCTCAGGTTTGGTAGCGGGGTACTACTCAGATACGCAGTATTTT. It encodes CASSSGLVAGYYSDTQYF.

This clone was picked up a small number of times. This sequence joins TRBV9 and TRBJ2-7, with D perhaps TRBD1 (6 bases). Trimming removed 0 bases from V and 0 bases from J, with 10 bases in between. The CDR3 has 15 residues. Germline V lookup: CDR1 SGDLS, CDR2 YYNGEE. CDR3 bases: TGTGCCAGCAGCGTAGGGACAGTCCCCTCCTACGAGCAGTACTTC. Translating gives CASSVGTVPSYEQYF.

The J gene is TRBJ2-7, the V gene TRBV7-2; D unclear. CDR3 length equals 15 residues. Looked up from germline, CDR1 is SGHTA and CDR2 is FQGNSA. The V end was cut by 4 bases, the J end by 2 bases, with 15 bases between. The CDR3 loop is CASSSTPSRAYEQYF. Here the CDR3 DNA reads TGTGCCAGCAGCTCAACACCCTCAAGGGCCTACGAGCAGTACTTC.

The V call is TRBV5-1, the J call TRBJ2-2; D not certain. Germline loops: CDR1 SGHRS, CDR2 YFSETQ. The CDR3 consists of 15 residues. Trimming took off 4 bases at V and 0 bases at J, with 10 bases between the two ends. In nucleotides, the CDR3 is TGCGCCAGCAGCCCGGACGGAACGAACACCGGGGAGCTGTTTTTT. This gives the protein CASSPDGTNTGELFF.

The CDR3 DNA reads TGTGCCAGCAGTGAAACCTTCGTCTACGAGCAGTACTTC. Its protein is CASSETFVYEQYF. The chain links TRBV6-1 to TRBJ2-7; D is uncertain. CDR3 length: 13 residues. Trimming took off 2 bases at V and 3 bases at J, with 8 bases between the two ends. Germline V gene lookup returns CDR1 MNHNS and CDR2 SASEGT.